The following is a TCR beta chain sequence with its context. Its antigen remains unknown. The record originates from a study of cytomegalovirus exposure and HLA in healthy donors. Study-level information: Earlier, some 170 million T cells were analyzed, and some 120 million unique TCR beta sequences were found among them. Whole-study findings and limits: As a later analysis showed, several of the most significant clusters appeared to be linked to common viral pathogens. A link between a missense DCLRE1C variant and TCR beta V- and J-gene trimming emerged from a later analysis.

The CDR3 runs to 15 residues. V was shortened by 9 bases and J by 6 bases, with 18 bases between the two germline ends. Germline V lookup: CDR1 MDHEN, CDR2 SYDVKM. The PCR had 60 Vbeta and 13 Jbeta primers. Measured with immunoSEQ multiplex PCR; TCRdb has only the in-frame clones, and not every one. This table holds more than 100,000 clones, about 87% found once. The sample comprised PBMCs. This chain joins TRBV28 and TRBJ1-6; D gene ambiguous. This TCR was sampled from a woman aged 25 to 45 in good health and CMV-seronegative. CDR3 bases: TGTGCCAGTAACCCAACCCGGGCGGGTAATTCACCCCTCCACTTT. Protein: CASNPTRAGNSPLHF.